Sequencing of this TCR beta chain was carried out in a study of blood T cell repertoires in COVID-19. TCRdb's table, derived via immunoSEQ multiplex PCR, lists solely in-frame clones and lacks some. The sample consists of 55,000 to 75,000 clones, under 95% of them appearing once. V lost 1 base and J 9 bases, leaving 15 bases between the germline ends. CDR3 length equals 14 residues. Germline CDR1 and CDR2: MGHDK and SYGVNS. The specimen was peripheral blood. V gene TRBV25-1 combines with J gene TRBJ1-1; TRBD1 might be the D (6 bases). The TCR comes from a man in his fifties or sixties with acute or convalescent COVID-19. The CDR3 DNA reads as TGTGCCAGCAGTGAATTCGGGGGGGCCAAAAAAGCTTTCTTT. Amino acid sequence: CASSEFGGAKKAFF.